The 16 T cell receptor beta chains below come from one sample, sequenced in a study of CD8 T cells in ankylosing spondylitis. TCRdb processed the 5' RACE reads anew with MiXCR; each CDR3 protein has one entry. The sample shows 100,000 to 150,000 distinct CDR3 sequences, over 7% of them seen only once. Sample: blood, either unsorted or a sorted T cell fraction (not recorded which). The origin of the receptors is a male donor with ankylosing spondylitis or in good health (not recorded which).

This chain uses TRBV3-1 with TRBJ2-1, with 9 bases aligning to TRBD1. CDR1 LGHDT and CDR2 YNNKEL come from the germline V gene (reference sequence). The CDR3 consists of 14 residues. The trim removed 5 bases at V and 10 bases at J, leaving 9 bases unmatched. CDR3 loop: CASSSRDRETEQFF. The DNA for the CDR3 is TGTGCCAGCAGCTCCCGGGACAGGGAAACCGAGCAGTTCTTC.

A few counts support this clonotype. V and J are TRBV2 and TRBJ2-3; 7 positions match TRBD1. CDR3 length: 16 residues. V lost 6 bases, J lost 2 bases, and 11 bases stayed unmatched. Germline CDR1 SNHLY, CDR2 FYNNEI. The CDR3 coding sequence is TGTGCCAGCAGGGCAAACAGGGGTTCCAACACAGATACGCAGTATTTT. Its translation: CASRANRGSNTDTQYF.

This clonotype appeared many times. CDR3 DNA sequence: TGTGCCAGCAGCCCTGACCGGGACAATGAGCAGTTCTTC. Protein: CASSPDRDNEQFF. The gene calls are TRBV7-3 and TRBJ2-1, with D unclear. V was trimmed by 5 bases and J by 5 bases, leaving 10 bases between them. The CDR3 consists of 13 residues. Germline V CDR1 and CDR2: SGHTA, FQGTGA.

In its sample, this clonotype was seen a few times. This chain links TRBV6-1 with TRBJ2-5; 12 bases match TRBD2. Unmatched junction bases numbered 3, after V lost 5 bases and J lost 5 bases. Per the germline V gene, CDR1 is MNHNS and CDR2 is SASEGT. This CDR3 is 14 amino acids long. CDR3 sequence (DNA): TGTGCCAGCAGTCTAGCGGGAGGGCCCGAGACCCAGTACTTC. Its protein is CASSLAGGPETQYF.

The rearrangement joins TRBV18 to TRBJ1-1; D ambiguous. Germline CDR1 KGHSH, CDR2 LQKENI. Trimming took 7 bases from V and 0 from J, leaving 15 bases between them. This CDR3 region has 15 residues. The CDR3 nucleotides read TGTGCCAGCTTCAATTCACTGCGGCTGAACACTGAAGCTTTCTTT. This translates into CASFNSLRLNTEAFF.

This clonotype was counted ten times or more. The genes are TRBV7-9 and TRBJ1-1; D is uncertain. V shed 1 base and J shed 7 bases, with 7 bases lying between them. This CDR3 is 12 amino acids long. CDR1 is SEHNR, CDR2 FQNEAQ, per germline (reference sequence). CDR3 in amino acids: CASSLGRIEAFF. The CDR3 DNA sequence: TGTGCCAGCAGCTTAGGGAGGATTGAAGCTTTCTTT.

This clonotype came up many times. The gene calls are TRBV6-2 or TRBV6-3 and TRBJ2-1, with 8 bases that match TRBD2. V shed 5 bases, J shed 6 bases, and the junction held 9 bases outside the gene matches. Germline values: CDR1 MNHEY, CDR2 SVGEGT. This CDR3 has 15 amino acids. The chain's CDR3 is CASSTRGTSANEQFF. Here the CDR3 DNA reads TGTGCCAGCAGTACCCGGGGGACTAGTGCCAATGAGCAGTTCTTC.

This clonotype was picked up many times. The genes are TRBV20-1 and TRBJ1-3; the D is unclear. Germline CDR1 reads DFQATT; CDR2 reads SNEGSKA (reference sequence). There are 13 residues in the CDR3. The ends were cut back, 6 bases at V and 8 bases at J, with 17 bases in the middle. The CDR3 DNA sequence: TGCAGTGCGAAACAAGGAACCGGACACACCATATATTTT. It translates to CSAKQGTGHTIYF.

With respect to this clonotype: Mismatch with germline at one junction end may stem from a read error. The chain couples TRBV7-7 to TRBJ2-2, with D perhaps matching TRBD1 or TRBD2 (6 bases each). CDR3 size: 16 residues. Germline assignment: CDR1 SSHAT and CDR2 FNYEAQ (reference sequence). This CDR3 reads CASSPLRGANTGELFF. CDR3 sequence (DNA): TGTGCTAGCAGCCCATTGAGGGGGGCGAACACCGGGGAGCTGTTTTTT.

This clonotype was found many times. The chain joins TRBV12-3 or TRBV12-4 to TRBJ2-3; 7 positions agree with TRBD2. V shed 6 bases, J shed 12 bases, and the junction held 18 bases outside the gene matches. This CDR3 comprises 15 residues. The CDR3 DNA follows: TGTGCCAGCAGGCCCCCGGGACTAACGTCAGTTCAACAGTATTTT. Its translation: CASRPPGLTSVQQYF.

V usage is TRBV4-2 and J usage is TRBJ2-5, with a tentative D call TRBD2 (6 bases). From germline, CDR1 is LGHNA and CDR2 YNFKEQ. The CDR3 is 17 residues long. V shed 1 base and J shed 7 bases, with 22 bases lying between them. CDR3 sequence (DNA): TGTGCCAGCAGCCAAGTTCCCCTTGGAGGAGGGTACGGGACCCAGTACTTC. Protein product: CASSQVPLGGGYGTQYF.

The J gene is TRBJ1-5, the V gene TRBV5-1; D is undetermined. V was cut by 4 bases and J by 3 bases, with 14 bases left in between. The CDR3 sequence is 15 residues long. The germline CDR1 and CDR2 sequences are SGHRS and YFSETQ. The CDR3 region has the DNA TGCGCCAGCAGCCTTGGAACAGAGTTCAATCAGCCCCAGCATTTT. Amino acids: CASSLGTEFNQPQHF.

CDR3 in amino acids: CSARDRRPETQYF. CDR3 nucleotide sequence: TGCAGTGCTAGAGATCGACGCCCCGAGACCCAGTACTTC. This chain links TRBV20-1 with TRBJ2-5; D call uncertain. This CDR3 has 13 residues. Trimming took off 0 bases at V and 5 bases at J, with 10 bases between the two ends. Germline CDR1 DFQATT, CDR2 SNEGSKA (reference sequence).

This clonotype was seen ten or more times. V and J are TRBV28 and TRBJ2-7; the D is unclear. The V and J ends lost 3 bases and 4 bases respectively, with 16 bases between them. The CDR3 totals 15 residues. Germline lookup yields CDR1 MDHEN and CDR2 SYDVKM. CDR3 in DNA: TGTGCCAGCAGTTTTTCTGGCTGGGAAAAGTACGAGCAGTACTTC. As protein: CASSFSGWEKYEQYF.

In its sample, this clonotype was seen a few times. The chain combines TRBV7-9 with TRBJ2-3; no definite D call. The germline V gene has CDR1 SEHNR and CDR2 FQNEAQ (reference sequence). This CDR3 has 15 residues. V was clipped by 1 base and J by 2 bases, with 10 bases between them. The DNA of the CDR3 is TGTGCCAGCAGCTTAGGGCTCCTCTCCACAGATACGCAGTATTTT. Its protein is CASSLGLLSTDTQYF.

This clonotype was recorded at least ten times. The chain uses TRBV12-3 or TRBV12-4 and TRBJ2-1; 7 nucleotides agree with TRBD2. V dropped 2 bases and J dropped 9; count of bases not matched to a gene: 4. The CDR3 is 13 amino acids. In nucleotides, the CDR3 is TGTGCCAGCAGTTTATTCGGGACTACTGAGCAGTTCTTC. Translation: CASSLFGTTEQFF.